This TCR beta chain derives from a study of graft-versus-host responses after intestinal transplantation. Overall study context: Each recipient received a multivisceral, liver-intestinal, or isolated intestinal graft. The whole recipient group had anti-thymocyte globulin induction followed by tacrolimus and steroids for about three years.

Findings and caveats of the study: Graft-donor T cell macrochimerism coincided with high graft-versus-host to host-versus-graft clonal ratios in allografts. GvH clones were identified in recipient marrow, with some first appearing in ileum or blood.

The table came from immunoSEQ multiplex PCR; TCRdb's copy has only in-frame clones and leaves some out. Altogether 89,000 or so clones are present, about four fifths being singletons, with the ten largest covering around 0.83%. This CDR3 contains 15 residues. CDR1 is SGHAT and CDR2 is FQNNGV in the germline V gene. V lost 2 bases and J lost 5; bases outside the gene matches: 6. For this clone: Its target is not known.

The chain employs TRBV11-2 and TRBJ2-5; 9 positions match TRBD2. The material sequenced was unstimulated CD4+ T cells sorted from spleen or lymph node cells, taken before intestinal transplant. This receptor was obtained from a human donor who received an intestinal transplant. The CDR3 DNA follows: TGTGCCAGCAGCTTATTGGGACTAGCAGCGGAGACCCAGTACTTC. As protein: CASSLLGLAAETQYF.